The 29 T cell receptor beta chains below all came from one sample that was sequenced in a study of blood T cell repertoires in COVID-19. Here immunoSEQ multiplex PCR was the method, and the copy in TCRdb shows in-frame clones only, minus some. The sample records fewer than 300,000 clones, approximately 88% being singletons. The sequencing sample was made of PBMCs or T cells enriched from blood (not recorded which). These receptors were obtained from a woman between 40 and 55 years old with acute COVID-19.

The chain couples TRBV4-1 to TRBJ1-4; D not certain. The CDR3 sequence is 18 residues long. The V end was cut by 1 base, the J end by 3 bases, with 18 bases between. The germline V gene encodes CDR1 MGHRA and CDR2 YSYEKL. The CDR3 nucleotides are TGCGCCAGCAGCCAAGTTTCCGGTGGATTTGGGCCTAATGAAAAACTGTTTTTT. It codes for CASSQVSGGFGPNEKLFF.

V gene TRBV6-5 combines with J gene TRBJ1-2; a possible D gene is TRBD1 (6 bases). Trimming left V 7 bases short and J 4 bases short, with 10 bases between. The CDR3 contains 12 residues. Germline V CDR1 and CDR2: MNHEY, SVGAGI. The CDR3 DNA is TGTGCCAGCACGACAGGAGCCTATGGCTACACCTTC. Its protein is CASTTGAYGYTF.

CDR3 coding DNA: TGTGCCAGCAGCGTAGCCGGGGATTATAATTCACCCCTCCACTTT. Translating gives CASSVAGDYNSPLHF. The rearrangement links TRBV9 to TRBJ1-6; D gene uncertain. The V gene's germline CDR1 is SGDLS and CDR2 YYNGEE. The V end was cut by 0 bases, the J end by 4 bases, with 8 bases between. The CDR3 is made up of 15 amino acids.

This chain joins TRBV6-5 and TRBJ1-2; D is possibly TRBD1 (6 bases). V dropped 0 bases and J dropped 4 bases, with 12 bases sitting between them. CDR3 length: 15 amino acids. Germline CDR1 MNHEY, CDR2 SVGAGI. The CDR3 here is CASSYSFDRSYGYTF. The CDR3 DNA reads as TGTGCCAGCAGTTACTCCTTTGACAGGTCCTATGGCTACACCTTC.

The chain uses TRBV7-8 and TRBJ1-5; 9 nucleotides line up with TRBD1. This CDR3 is 18 amino acids long. Germline trimming cut 0 bases from V and 4 bases from J; bases unmatched to any gene: 10. Looked up from germline, CDR1 is SGHVS and CDR2 is FQNEAQ. CDR3 sequence: CASSLALIGTGQNQPQHF. CDR3 in DNA: TGTGCCAGCAGCTTAGCGCTAATCGGGACAGGGCAAAATCAGCCCCAGCATTTT.

The chain employs TRBV23-1 and TRBJ2-7; TRBD2 matches at 7 bases. TRBV23-1 qualifies as an ORF whose function is uncertain. The CDR3 has 16 residues. With V trimmed by 0 bases and J by 1 base, 6 bases remained unmatched. The CDR3 reads CASSQSLADLSYEQYV. CDR3 bases: TGCGCCAGCAGTCAATCGCTAGCGGACCTGTCCTACGAGCAGTACGTC.

The V and J genes are TRBV5-1 and TRBJ1-2; D remains unclear. CDR1 and CDR2 (germline): SGHRS, YFSETQ. V was pared by 0 bases and J by 4 bases, with 13 bases between. The CDR3 runs to 15 residues. CDR3 in amino acids: CASSLELGQSYGYTF. Here the CDR3 DNA reads TGCGCCAGCAGCTTGGAACTTGGGCAGTCCTATGGCTACACCTTC.

The rearrangement uses TRBV6-2 or TRBV6-3 and TRBJ2-3; D may be TRBD1 (6 bases). The CDR3 loop spans 15 amino acids. V shed 2 bases and J shed 1 base, with 10 bases lying between them. Germline-derived CDR1 and CDR2 are MNHEY and SVGEGT. DNA of the CDR3: TGTGCCAGCAGTTACGGGGACAAGGGCACAGATACGCAGTATTTT. Translating gives CASSYGDKGTDTQYF.

The chain is built from TRBV4-1 and TRBJ1-5; tentative D call: TRBD1 (5 bases). The germline CDR1 and CDR2 sequences are MGHRA and YSYEKL. Deletions cut 1 base from V and 4 bases from J, with 11 bases between. CDR3 length: 15 residues. The CDR3, as DNA: TGCGCCAGCAGCCAAGCCAGGGTAGGGAATCAGCCCCAGCATTTT. Amino acids: CASSQARVGNQPQHF.

The chain is built from TRBV24-1 and TRBJ2-3; 10 bases fit TRBD2. With 8 bases clipped from V and 4 bases from J, the junction kept 8 bases outside the gene matches. Germline CDR1 and CDR2: KGHDR and SFDVKD. This CDR3 has 15 amino acids. CDR3 nucleotide sequence: TGTGCCACCACTAGCGGGAGTCACGGATCAGATACGCAGTATTTT. Translated: CATTSGSHGSDTQYF.

The chain links TRBV10-2 to TRBJ2-4, with TRBD2 identical over 14 bases. V lost 4 bases, J lost 1 base, and 6 bases stayed unmatched. This CDR3 contains 18 residues. Germline loops: CDR1 WSHSY, CDR2 SAAADI. The chain's CDR3 is CASSGGLAGASAKNIQYF. The CDR3 region has the DNA TGCGCCAGCAGTGGGGGACTAGCGGGAGCGTCGGCCAAAAACATTCAGTACTTC.

This sequence joins TRBV19 and TRBJ1-2; maybe TRBD1 (6 bases). The ends were cut back, 3 bases at V and 3 bases at J, with 14 bases in the middle. Germline-derived CDR1 and CDR2 are LNHDA and SQIVND (reference sequence). CDR3 length equals 15 residues. This CDR3 is CASSIAGDGHYGYTF. Here the CDR3 DNA reads TGTGCCAGTAGTATTGCAGGGGATGGGCACTATGGCTACACCTTC. Combining the CDR3 with reference TRBV19 and TRBJ1-2 gives the whole variable domain DGGITQSPKYLFRKEGQNVTLSCEQNLNHDAMYWYRQDPGQGLRLIYYSQIVNDFQKGDIAEGYSVSREKKESFPLTVTSAQKNPTAFYLCASSIAGDGHYGYTFGSGTRLTVV.

The chain employs TRBV7-9 and TRBJ2-5, with TRBD1 identical over 8 bases. After removal of 5 bases from V and 1 base from J, the junction contained 9 bases not matched to a gene. In germline, CDR1 is SEHNR, CDR2 FQNEAQ (reference sequence). This CDR3 has 16 amino acids. This chain's CDR3 is CASSEIRTGSQETQYF. The CDR3 bases are TGTGCCAGCAGCGAAATAAGGACAGGGAGCCAAGAGACCCAGTACTTC.

V usage is TRBV9 and J usage is TRBJ1-1; a possible D gene is TRBD1 (6 bases). Germline lookup yields CDR1 SGDLS and CDR2 YYNGEE. The CDR3 extends over 15 amino acids. Trimming removed 0 bases at V and 2 bases at J, with 11 bases between. The CDR3 sequence: CASSVEGRGNTEAFF. The CDR3 DNA follows: TGTGCCAGCAGCGTAGAGGGCAGGGGAAACACTGAAGCTTTCTTT.

This rearrangement joins TRBV7-3 to TRBJ2-1; 12 nucleotides align to TRBD2. V was clipped by 1 base and J by 4 bases; unmatched bases: 2. Germline V gene sequence: CDR1 SGHTA, CDR2 FQGTGA. The CDR3 has 16 amino acids. The CDR3 loop is CASSLRGTSGYNEQFF. CDR3 nucleotide sequence: TGTGCCAGCAGCTTAAGAGGGACTAGCGGGTACAATGAGCAGTTCTTC.

This sequence joins TRBV11-2 and TRBJ2-5, with 7 nucleotides matching TRBD1. V was pared by 6 bases and J by 2 bases, with 9 bases of the junction left unmatched. From germline, CDR1 is SGHAT and CDR2 FQNNGV. The CDR3 has 15 amino acids. The CDR3: CASSPRTGAQETQYF. Here the CDR3 DNA reads TGTGCCAGCAGTCCCCGGACAGGCGCACAAGAGACCCAGTACTTC.

J is TRBJ2-7 and V is TRBV13; the D gene is possibly TRBD1 (6 bases). The V end was cut by 3 bases, the J end by 12 bases, with 18 bases between. Germline CDR1 is PRHDT and CDR2 is FYEKMQ (reference sequence). There are 13 residues in the CDR3. The CDR3 region has the DNA TGTGCCAGCAGCTTGGGCACGGACAGAAGAATGTACTTC. As protein: CASSLGTDRRMYF.

This clone was seen just once. The CDR3 coding sequence is TGTGCCAGCAGCGTCACAGCGAACACTGAAGCTTTCTTT. This sequence encodes CASSVTANTEAFF. The chain employs TRBV3-1 (or the pseudogene TRBV3-2) and TRBJ1-1; no reliable D call. V lost 5 bases, J lost 1 base, and 8 bases lay in between. CDR1 and CDR2 from the germline V gene are LGHDT and YNNKEL (reference sequence). The length of the CDR3 is 13 residues.

The chain couples TRBV18 to TRBJ2-7; D is possibly TRBD1 (6 bases). V was clipped by 2 bases and J by 0 bases, with 11 bases between them. CDR1 and CDR2 from the germline V gene are KGHSH and LQKENI. The CDR3 sequence is 15 residues long. The CDR3 region is CASSPRTESSYEQYF. The CDR3 DNA reads TGTGCCAGCTCACCAAGGACAGAGAGCTCCTACGAGCAGTACTTC.

The chain carries TRBV6-2 or TRBV6-3 and TRBJ1-5; 7 nucleotides line up with TRBD1. The J segment lost 5 bases and the V segment lost 2 bases, leaving 6 bases of the junction unmatched. The CDR3 loop spans 15 amino acids. Germline V gene lookup returns CDR1 MNHEY and CDR2 SVGEGT. Written as DNA, the CDR3 is TGTGCCAGCAGTTACATAGGCAGGGGGGATCAGCCCCAGCATTTT. It specifies CASSYIGRGDQPQHF.

V is TRBV19 and J is TRBJ1-3; 8 bases fit TRBD1. Germline trimming cut 7 bases from V and 7 bases from J; bases unmatched to any gene: 21. Germline loops: CDR1 LNHDA, CDR2 SQIVND (reference sequence). The CDR3 runs to 18 residues. The DNA of the CDR3 is TGTGCCAGTAATAACCATATTACCACAGGGGGGGCCGGGAACACCATATATTTT. Its protein product is CASNNHITTGGAGNTIYF. The whole variable domain, remainder taken from reference TRBV19 and TRBJ1-3, is DGGITQSPKYLFRKEGQNVTLSCEQNLNHDAMYWYRQDPGQGLRLIYYSQIVNDFQKGDIAEGYSVSREKKESFPLTVTSAQKNPTAFYLCASNNHITTGGAGNTIYFGEGSWLTVV.

The chain is built from TRBV11-2 and TRBJ2-3; TRBD2 aligns across 11 bases. With 6 bases clipped from V and 0 bases from J, the junction kept 5 bases outside the gene matches. The CDR3 is made up of 16 amino acids. Germline loops: CDR1 SGHAT, CDR2 FQNNGV. DNA of the CDR3: TGTGCCAGCAGTCGACTAGCGGGATCGAGCACAGATACGCAGTATTTT. This encodes CASSRLAGSSTDTQYF.

The J gene is TRBJ1-1, the V gene TRBV7-9, with 7 bases lining up with TRBD1. V shed 4 bases and J 2 bases; nucleotides not matched to a gene: 1. The CDR3 is 13 amino acids. Germline loops: CDR1 SEHNR, CDR2 FQNEAQ (reference sequence). The DNA for the CDR3 is TGTGCCAGCAGCTCAGGGGGAAACACTGAAGCTTTCTTT. It encodes CASSSGGNTEAFF.

There are a few counts of this clone. The V call is TRBV18, the J call TRBJ2-7; TRBD1 matches at 12 bases. V shed 3 bases and J 7 bases; nucleotides not matched to a gene: 4. The CDR3 is made up of 14 amino acids. In germline, CDR1 is KGHSH, CDR2 LQKENI. The CDR3 nucleotides are TGTGCCAGCTCACCGGGACAGGGGGCGAGGGAGCAGTACTTC. Translated, it gives CASSPGQGAREQYF.

The rearrangement joins TRBV7-2 to TRBJ2-3; D possibly corresponds to TRBD1 (6 bases). Germline V CDR1 and CDR2: SGHTA, FQGNSA. This CDR3 has 14 amino acids. Trimming removed 8 bases at V and 0 bases at J, with 12 bases between. CDR3 residues: CASRQDPSTDTQYF. In DNA, the CDR3 is TGTGCCAGCCGACAGGATCCTAGCACAGATACGCAGTATTTT.

The rearrangement uses TRBV19 and TRBJ1-6; maybe TRBD1 (5 bases). V lost 5 bases to trimming and J lost 3 bases, with 8 bases between them. The CDR3 is 14 residues long. In germline, CDR1 is LNHDA, CDR2 SQIVND (reference sequence). In DNA form, the CDR3 reads TGTGCCAGTAGTCCGACAGACTATAATTCACCCCTCCACTTT. Residues: CASSPTDYNSPLHF.

V is TRBV29-1 and J is TRBJ1-4; possible D gene TRBD1, 5 bases. This CDR3 comprises 15 residues. Germline lookup yields CDR1 SQVTM and CDR2 ANQGSEA. V lost 7 bases to trimming and J lost 0 bases, with 15 bases between them. The CDR3 DNA follows: TGCAGCGCCGCCAAGTCGGGGGCAACTAATGAAAAACTGTTTTTT. Encoded protein: CSAAKSGATNEKLFF.

The gene calls are TRBV6-5 and TRBJ2-2, with 8 bases identical to TRBD2. Trimming took 7 bases from V and 7 from J; bases not matched to a gene: 8. The V gene's germline CDR1 is MNHEY and CDR2 SVGAGI. This CDR3 contains 14 residues. The CDR3 protein is CASKNGRAIGELFF. The DNA of the CDR3 is TGTGCCAGCAAGAACGGGAGGGCCATCGGGGAGCTGTTTTTT.

This clone was observed a single time. The V gene is TRBV2, the J gene TRBJ2-1; 7 bases align to TRBD1. This CDR3 contains 13 residues. Trimming took 4 bases from V and 9 from J; bases not matched to a gene: 6. CDR1 is SNHLY, CDR2 FYNNEI, per germline. As DNA, the CDR3 is TGTGCCAGCAGTGCGACAGGGAAGACTGAGCAGTTCTTC. Its protein is CASSATGKTEQFF.